A single sample is the source of the 27 T cell receptor beta chains below, sequenced in a study of CD8 T cells in Susac syndrome (dated by TCRdb to 2018 to 2020). Library construction relied on the immunoSEQ multiplex PCR assay. RNA was extracted with the RNeasy kit and about 0.5 to 1 ug was reverse transcribed using random hexamers. TCRdb trimmed the raw reads at Q25, called clones with MiXCR and kept productive beta chains. Duplicate CDR3 protein sequences are folded into a single record with the most common DNA and genes. Present in this sample are under 80,000 distinct CDR3 sequences, about 93% of which were seen just once. Over 0.5% of the sample is taken by the ten largest. The sequenced sample was CD4+ T cells from PBMCs. The receptors derive from a human donor with Susac syndrome.

The chain recombines TRBV18 with TRBJ1-1; 9 nucleotides align to TRBD1. The J segment lost 6 bases and the V segment lost 3 bases, leaving 20 bases of the junction unmatched. Germline CDR1 is KGHSH and CDR2 is LQKENI. The CDR3 contains 19 residues. CDR3 loop: CASSPTLPGQGGSFAEAFF. The CDR3 region has the DNA TGTGCCAGCTCACCCACCCTTCCGGGACAGGGAGGCTCGTTTGCTGAAGCTTTCTTT.

V is TRBV28 and J is TRBJ2-1; 7 bases match TRBD1. The germline CDR1 and CDR2 sequences are MDHEN and SYDVKM. V dropped 4 bases and J dropped 16; count of bases not matched to a gene: 10. The CDR3 is made up of 12 amino acids. In nucleotides, the CDR3 is TGTGCCAGCAGTTCTCCGGGACAGAGGGCTTTCTTC. Amino acids: CASSSPGQRAFF.

The V gene is TRBV20-1, the J gene TRBJ1-5; D is unclear. The ends were cut back, 3 bases at V and 0 bases at J, with 9 bases in the middle. In germline, CDR1 is DFQATT, CDR2 SNEGSKA (reference sequence). The CDR3 sequence is 14 residues long. CDR3 protein: CSASVRTSNQPQHF. CDR3 in DNA: TGCAGTGCTAGCGTCAGGACTAGCAATCAGCCCCAGCATTTT.

The chain joins TRBV7-2 to TRBJ2-3; either TRBD1 or TRBD2 may fit D (6 bases each). The germline gives CDR1 SGHTA, CDR2 FQGNSA. CDR3 length equals 17 residues. V lost 1 base to trimming and J lost 0 bases, with 14 bases between them. The CDR3 DNA reads as TGTGCCAGCAGCTTAGATTGGGGGGCCCCTAGCACAGATACGCAGTATTTT. Its protein product is CASSLDWGAPSTDTQYF.

This chain uses TRBV15 with TRBJ2-5, with 8 bases identical to TRBD1. Germline assignment: CDR1 LNHNV and CDR2 YYDKDF (reference sequence). The trim removed 3 bases at V and 4 bases at J, leaving 7 bases unmatched. The CDR3 covers 15 residues. The CDR3 DNA reads as TGTGCCACCAGCAGCAAGACAGGGGTTGGAGAGACCCAGTACTTC. It codes for CATSSKTGVGETQYF.

The CDR3 nucleotides read TGCGCCAGCAGTCGTCGGACCGGGACTAAGACAGATACGCAGTATTTT. Its translation is CASSRRTGTKTDTQYF. This chain joins TRBV5-1 and TRBJ2-3, with 7 bases aligning to TRBD2. J lost 3 bases, V lost 5 bases, and 12 bases had no gene match. This CDR3 has 16 amino acids. CDR1 is SGHRS, CDR2 YFSETQ, per germline.

The chain employs TRBV12-3 or TRBV12-4 and TRBJ1-4, with D tentatively TRBD1 (6 bases). CDR3 length equals 14 residues. Trimming took 3 bases from V and 6 from J, leaving 11 bases between them. The CDR3 loop reads CASSFWGADEKLFF. The CDR3 DNA reads TGTGCCAGCAGTTTTTGGGGGGCGGATGAAAAACTGTTTTTT.

DNA for the CDR3: TGTGCCAGCAGTTATTGGGGGCGGAACACTGAAGCTTTCTTT. It encodes CASSYWGRNTEAFF. The chain combines TRBV6-2 or TRBV6-3 with TRBJ1-1; weak D call: TRBD1 (6 bases). Trimming left V 3 bases short and J 1 base short, with 9 bases between. The CDR3 runs 14 residues. Germline V lookup: CDR1 MNHEY, CDR2 SVGEGT.

This clonotype was seen just once. The V and J genes are TRBV7-6 and TRBJ2-1, with D uncertain. V was pared by 4 bases and J by 0 bases, with 10 bases between. From germline, CDR1 is SGHVS and CDR2 FNYEAQ. The CDR3 length is 15 residues. The CDR3 DNA reads TGTGCCAGCAGCTCGAGCCGTAGCTCCTACAATGAGCAGTTCTTC. This encodes CASSSSRSSYNEQFF.

V and J are TRBV20-1 and TRBJ2-7, with TRBD1 matching 10 bases. Germline CDR1 is DFQATT and CDR2 is SNEGSKA (reference sequence). The V segment lost 6 bases and the J segment 0 bases; nucleotides outside the gene matches: 11. The CDR3 is made up of 16 amino acids. CDR3 sequence reads: CSAPGTGVAYSYEQYF. The CDR3 DNA sequence: TGCAGTGCCCCCGGGACAGGGGTGGCATACTCCTACGAGCAGTACTTC.

The chain employs TRBV19 and TRBJ2-2, with no clear D. V lost 3 bases to trimming and J lost 2 bases, with 10 bases between them. CDR3 length: 15 residues. Looked up from germline, CDR1 is LNHDA and CDR2 is SQIVND (reference sequence). Here the CDR3 DNA reads TGTGCCAGTAGTATGTACAACAGAAACACCGGGGAGCTGTTTTTT. Its protein product is CASSMYNRNTGELFF.

This clonotype appeared once. The J gene is TRBJ2-1, the V gene TRBV5-1, with TRBD1 as a possible D gene (5 bases). This CDR3 region has 12 residues. V lost 4 bases and J lost 14, with 16 bases in between. Germline loops: CDR1 SGHRS, CDR2 YFSETQ. CDR3: CASSARQLGEFF. CDR3 coding DNA: TGCGCCAGCAGCGCGCGACAGTTAGGGGAGTTCTTC.

This clonotype occurred once. This chain uses TRBV20-1 with TRBJ1-1; tentatively, D is TRBD1 (6 bases). Germline V lookup: CDR1 DFQATT, CDR2 SNEGSKA (reference sequence). CDR3 size: 12 residues. V shed 6 bases and J shed 3 bases, with 11 bases lying between them. CDR3 in DNA: TGCAGTGCCATCCACAGGGACACTGAAGCTTTCTTT. Translating it yields CSAIHRDTEAFF.

The chain combines TRBV5-5 with TRBJ2-7; weak D call: TRBD1 (6 bases). From germline, CDR1 is SGHKS and CDR2 YYEKEE (reference sequence). Trimming removed 2 bases at V and 0 bases at J, with 15 bases between. The CDR3 has 16 residues. The CDR3, as DNA: TGTGCCAGCAGCTTCTCCCCCACAGGGTTCTCCTACGAGCAGTACTTC. Amino acids: CASSFSPTGFSYEQYF. The whole variable domain, filled in from reference TRBV5-5 and TRBJ2-7, reads DAGVTQSPTHLIKTRGQQVTLRCSPISGHKSVSWYQQVLGQGPQFIFQYYEKEERGRGNFPDRFSARQFPNYSSELNVNALLLGDSALYLCASSFSPTGFSYEQYFGPGTRLTVT.

This chain uses TRBV7-9 with TRBJ1-5, with 8 bases matching TRBD1. The CDR3 runs 14 residues. Germline lookup yields CDR1 SEHNR and CDR2 FQNEAQ (reference sequence). V was pared by 5 bases and J by 4 bases, with 4 bases of the junction left unmatched. CDR3 amino acids: CASSRGQGNQPQHF. The CDR3 bases are TGTGCCAGCAGCCGCGGACAGGGAAATCAGCCCCAGCATTTT.

V is TRBV30 and J is TRBJ2-6; no clear D gene. CDR3 size: 14 residues. V lost 3 bases and J 1 base, leaving 7 bases between the germline ends. From germline, CDR1 is GTSNPN and CDR2 SVGIG (reference sequence). CDR3 in DNA: TGTGCCTGGAGGAGAGAATCTGGGGCCAACGTCCTGACTTTC. Its protein product is CAWRRESGANVLTF. Full variable domain (missing parts from reference TRBV30 and TRBJ2-6): SQTIHQWPATLVQPVGSPLSLECTVEGTSNPNLYWYRQAAGRGLQLLFYSVGIGQISSEVPQNLSASRPQDRQFILSSKKLLLSDSGFYLCAWRRESGANVLTFGAGSRLTVL.

This chain uses TRBV7-9 with TRBJ2-1; perhaps TRBD2 as D (6 bases). This CDR3 spans 15 amino acids. In germline, CDR1 is SEHNR, CDR2 FQNEAQ (reference sequence). V gave up 1 base and J gave up 0 bases, with 7 bases separating them. The CDR3 bases are TGTGCCAGCAGCTTAGACGGGAGCTCCTACAATGAGCAGTTCTTC. This gives the protein CASSLDGSSYNEQFF. Full variable domain (rest looked up from reference TRBV7-9 and TRBJ2-1): DTGVSQNPRHKITKRGQNVTFRCDPISEHNRLYWYRQTLGQGPEFLTYFQNEAQLEKSRLLSDRFSAERPKGSFSTLEIQRTEQGDSAMYLCASSLDGSSYNEQFFGPGTRLTVL.

CDR3 coding DNA: TGTGCCACCAGTGGCCGAAATCGGAGGATCGCCTACAATGAGCAGTTCTTC. Its protein is CATSGRNRRIAYNEQFF. The chain couples TRBV24-1 to TRBJ2-1, with D maybe TRBD2 (5 bases). Trimming cost V 5 bases and J 2 bases, with 18 bases left between them. Germline CDR1 KGHDR, CDR2 SFDVKD. CDR3 size: 17 residues.

This rearrangement joins TRBV15 to TRBJ1-6, with TRBD1 identical over 7 bases. There are 15 residues in the CDR3. Germline V gene lookup returns CDR1 LNHNV and CDR2 YYDKDF (reference sequence). Trimming removed 6 bases from V and 6 bases from J; junction bases left unmatched: 8. The CDR3: CATRRPDRVNSPLHF. The CDR3, as DNA: TGTGCCACCAGACGACCCGACAGGGTTAATTCACCCCTCCACTTT. Full variable domain (outside the CDR3, taken from reference TRBV15 and TRBJ1-6): DAMVIQNPRYQVTQFGKPVTLSCSQTLNHNVMYWYQQKSSQAPKLLFHYYDKDFNNEADTPDNFQSRRPNTSFCFLDIRSPGLGDTAMYLCATRRPDRVNSPLHFGNGTRLTVT.

This chain joins TRBV4-3 and TRBJ2-3; unclear D gene. V was shortened by 0 bases and J by 6 bases, with 10 bases between the two germline ends. The germline gives CDR1 LGHNA, CDR2 YSLEER. CDR3 length equals 14 residues. The CDR3 DNA sequence: TGCGCCAGCAGCCAAGATCCCAGGACCGATACGCAGTATTTT. Encoded protein: CASSQDPRTDTQYF.

Comment on this clonotype: The germline gene is not matched at one end of the junction; a read error may be the cause. The V call is TRBV5-4, the J call TRBJ1-2, with TRBD1 identical over 7 bases. This CDR3 is built from 14 residues. Germline V gives CDR1 SGHNT, CDR2 YYREEE (reference sequence). The CDR3 here is CASSGGLRGPSTHF. The CDR3 bases are TGTGCCAGCAGCGGGGGATTGAGGGGGCCCAGCACTCACTTC.

The chain is built from TRBV6-1 and TRBJ2-2; TRBD2 agrees at 9 bases. After removal of 6 bases from V and 5 bases from J, the junction contained 10 bases not matched to a gene. The CDR3 extends over 16 amino acids. Germline V gene lookup returns CDR1 MNHNS and CDR2 SASEGT. The CDR3 spells CASRWLAGRKTGELFF. CDR3 in DNA: TGTGCCAGCAGATGGCTAGCGGGAAGAAAAACCGGGGAGCTGTTTTTT.

CDR3 bases: TGTGCCAGCAGCCCCCCGGGGGTAGCCAAAAACATTCAGTACTTC. It is translated as CASSPPGVAKNIQYF. The chain joins TRBV3-1 to TRBJ2-4; a weak D match, TRBD2 (6 bases). Trimming stripped 4 bases from V and 0 bases from J, with 10 bases between. The CDR3 covers 15 residues. Germline-derived CDR1 and CDR2 are LGHDT and YNNKEL (reference sequence).

The chain joins TRBV27 to TRBJ1-1, with 8 nucleotides matching TRBD1. CDR3 length: 15 amino acids. The germline V gene has CDR1 MNHEY and CDR2 SMNVEV (reference sequence). V was clipped by 6 bases and J by 5 bases; unmatched bases: 11. The CDR3 here is CASSPGQGFRTEAFF. CDR3 in DNA: TGTGCCAGCAGCCCAGGACAGGGATTTCGGACTGAAGCTTTCTTT.

The rearrangement joins TRBV30 to TRBJ1-5, with D possibly matching TRBD1 (6 bases). The germline CDR1 and CDR2 sequences are GTSNPN and SVGIG (reference sequence). There are 14 residues in the CDR3. Trimming shortened V by 3 bases and J by 4 bases, and 13 bases separated the two germline ends. The CDR3 protein is CAWSSLQGNQPQHF. In DNA form, the CDR3 reads TGTGCCTGGAGCTCCCTCCAGGGGAATCAGCCCCAGCATTTT. The full variable domain, completed using reference TRBV30 and TRBJ1-5, is SQTIHQWPATLVQPVGSPLSLECTVEGTSNPNLYWYRQAAGRGLQLLFYSVGIGQISSEVPQNLSASRPQDRQFILSSKKLLLSDSGFYLCAWSSLQGNQPQHFGDGTRLSIL.

DNA of the CDR3: TGTGCCTGGAGTGTACAGGCGACTCCCCGCGGGTACACCTTC. It specifies CAWSVQATPRGYTF. The chain couples TRBV30 to TRBJ1-2; D perhaps matches TRBD1 (5 bases). V lost 0 bases and J 11 bases, leaving 19 bases between the germline ends. The CDR3 runs to 14 residues. Germline V gene data show CDR1 as GTSNPN and CDR2 as SVGIG (reference sequence).

V gene TRBV24-1 combines with J gene TRBJ1-1; 7 bases agree with TRBD1. Germline V gene sequence: CDR1 KGHDR, CDR2 SFDVKD. CDR3 length: 15 residues. V lost 4 bases, J lost 4 bases, and 8 bases stayed unmatched. The CDR3 nucleotides are TGTGCCACCAGTGACCCCCGACAGGGCCGCACTGAAGCTTTCTTT. Residues: CATSDPRQGRTEAFF.